The clone carrying this T cell receptor beta chain was seen once. In the study's own analysis: Cell counts per sample came from amplifying reference gene primers. Profiled with immunoSEQ multiplex PCR; TCRdb holds only in-frame clones, not every one. The DNA was the basis for D and trimming; V, J and clone size are from that table. The profile shows 100,000 to 150,000 clones, around 80% of them singletons. This specimen comes from a study of blood T cell repertoires in COVID-19. Study overall: T cells, B-cell-depleted T cells, or PBMCs provided the cDNA or gDNA that served as material.

There are 14 residues in the CDR3. V lost 3 bases, J lost 2 bases, and 9 bases lay in between. Germline-derived CDR1 and CDR2 are SGDLS and YYNGEE. The origin of this receptor is a man between 65 and 85 years old with acute or convalescent COVID-19. Sequencing was carried out using peripheral blood. The chain uses TRBV9 and TRBJ2-1; a possible D gene is TRBD2 (5 bases). In DNA, the CDR3 is TGTGCCAGCAGCGAGGGAGACCCCTACAATGAGCAGTTCTTC. Translated, it gives CASSEGDPYNEQFF.